The next 27 T cell receptor beta chains were all read from a single sample in a study of blood T cell repertoires in COVID-19. Sequenced by immunoSEQ multiplex PCR; TCRdb stores in-frame clones only, minus some. The sample includes 230,000 or so clones, around 81% of them seen just once. The sequencing input was PBMCs or T cells enriched from blood (not recorded which). The receptors were gathered from a man between 50 and 59 years old who had recovered from COVID-19.

About this clone itself: The germline gene is not matched at one end of the junction; a read error may be the cause. CDR3 coding DNA: TGTGCTAGCAGCCCGGGACTAGGCAGCGGCCAAGAGACCCAGTACTTC. Its protein is CASSPGLGSGQETQYF. This rearrangement joins TRBV7-7 to TRBJ2-5; 8 bases are shared with TRBD2. The V gene's germline CDR1 is SSHAT and CDR2 FNYEAQ (reference sequence). The CDR3 length is 16 residues.

V and J are TRBV5-4 and TRBJ2-5, with D tentatively TRBD1 (6 bases). The CDR3 totals 14 residues. Germline CDR1 reads SGHNT; CDR2 reads YYREEE (reference sequence). The V gene lost 4 bases and the J gene lost 3 bases, with 13 bases spanning the gap. Here the CDR3 DNA reads TGTGCCAGCAGCCCCCGGGACATAAAAGAGACCCAGTACTTC. Its protein is CASSPRDIKETQYF.

The chain joins TRBV2 to TRBJ1-4; perhaps TRBD1 as D (5 bases). The CDR3 length is 16 residues. V was trimmed by 0 bases and J by 5 bases, leaving 13 bases between them. The germline V gene has CDR1 SNHLY and CDR2 FYNNEI. The CDR3 DNA reads TGTGCCAGCAGTGAAGCGTTCAGGGAGGGGAATGAAAAACTGTTTTTT. Its protein product is CASSEAFREGNEKLFF.

V is TRBV3-1 (or the pseudogene TRBV3-2) and J is TRBJ1-5; 7 bases are shared with TRBD1. This CDR3 comprises 13 residues. CDR1 and CDR2 (germline): LGHDT, YNNKEL (reference sequence). V dropped 5 bases and J dropped 6; count of bases not matched to a gene: 4. CDR3 DNA sequence: TGTGCCAGCAGCTCAGGGGGAAGTCAGCCCCAGCATTTT. Protein sequence: CASSSGGSQPQHF.

V and J are TRBV3-1 (or the pseudogene TRBV3-2) and TRBJ2-3; a weak D match, TRBD2 (6 bases). Trimming removed 2 bases from V and 0 bases from J, with 12 bases in between. This CDR3 is built from 16 residues. Germline CDR1 LGHDT, CDR2 YNNKEL (reference sequence). The CDR3 DNA is TGTGCCAGCAGCCAATCCGGACTATGGAGCACAGATACGCAGTATTTT. Amino acids: CASSQSGLWSTDTQYF.

The V and J genes are TRBV29-1 and TRBJ2-1; D might be TRBD1 (7 bases). CDR1 is SQVTM, CDR2 ANQGSEA, per germline. V shed 4 bases and J shed 11 bases, with 18 bases lying between them. The CDR3 consists of 13 residues. CDR3 coding DNA: TGCAGCGTTGTTGGGGCAGGGGGGAATCAGCAGTTCTTC. It encodes CSVVGAGGNQQFF.

The CDR3 is CASRNRPGTGRDTGELFF. For the CDR3, the DNA is TGTGCCAGCCGCAACCGTCCCGGGACAGGGAGGGACACCGGGGAGCTGTTTTTT. This chain joins TRBV27 and TRBJ2-2; 9 nucleotides agree with TRBD1. The CDR3 contains 18 residues. Looked up from germline, CDR1 is MNHEY and CDR2 is SMNVEV (reference sequence). V lost 8 bases, J lost 3 bases, and 16 bases stayed unmatched.

This clone was recorded once. V gene TRBV6-1 combines with J gene TRBJ2-3; perhaps TRBD2 as D (5 bases). Germline values: CDR1 MNHNS, CDR2 SASEGT. Deletions cut 3 bases from V and 1 base from J, with 8 bases between. The CDR3 runs 14 residues. The CDR3 nucleotides read TGTGCCAGCAGTGACCCCGGGGGCACAGATACGCAGTATTTT. It encodes CASSDPGGTDTQYF.

The chain combines TRBV9 with TRBJ1-4, with TRBD1 matching over 10 bases. Trimming cost V 0 bases and J 7 bases; bases outside gene matches: 6. CDR1 is SGDLS, CDR2 YYNGEE, per germline. This CDR3 is 16 amino acids long. The CDR3 nucleotides are TGTGCCAGCAGCGTAGAAGGGACAGGGGCGGGTGAAAAACTGTTTTTT. Translating gives CASSVEGTGAGEKLFF. Together with reference TRBV9 and TRBJ1-4, the CDR3 gives the full variable domain: DSGVTQTPKHLITATGQRVTLRCSPRSGDLSVYWYQQSLDQGLQFLIQYYNGEERAKGNILERFSAQQFPDLHSELNLSSLELGDSALYFCASSVEGTGAGEKLFFGSGTQLSVL.

The V and J genes are TRBV18 and TRBJ1-4; D remains ambiguous. Trimming left V 0 bases short and J 6 bases short, with 11 bases between. The CDR3 runs to 15 residues. Germline assignment: CDR1 KGHSH and CDR2 LQKENI. For the CDR3, the DNA is TGTGCCAGCTCACCACCGAACGGGATGGATGAAAAACTGTTTTTT. Translated, it gives CASSPPNGMDEKLFF.

The chain uses TRBV7-8 and TRBJ1-2; D perhaps matches TRBD1 (5 bases). The CDR3 extends over 14 amino acids. The germline V gene has CDR1 SGHVS and CDR2 FQNEAQ. Between the trimmed V and J ends, which lost 4 bases and 2 bases, there was a span of 11 bases. CDR3 coding DNA: TGTGCCAGCAGCTATGTTCAGGGAAACTATGGCTACACCTTC. It specifies CASSYVQGNYGYTF.

The chain joins TRBV7-2 to TRBJ2-7, with D perhaps matching TRBD2 (7 bases). Germline CDR1 and CDR2: SGHTA and FQGNSA. V lost 4 bases and J lost 2, with 15 bases in between. The CDR3 sequence is 15 residues long. For the CDR3, the DNA is TGTGCCAGCAGCTCACGGGGGGCTGTCCCCTACGAGCAGTACTTC. Residues: CASSSRGAVPYEQYF.

In regard to this clone: Other DNA sequences in this sample translate to the same CDR3. The rearrangement uses TRBV7-9 and TRBJ1-2; 7 positions match TRBD1. The CDR3 has 14 amino acids. The germline V gene encodes CDR1 SEHNR and CDR2 FQNEAQ (reference sequence). The junction had 3 bases not matched to a gene; V was cut back by 2 bases and J by 3 bases. CDR3 sequence (DNA): TGTGCCAGCAGCTTAAACAGGGGTGACTATGGCTACACCTTC. Translating gives CASSLNRGDYGYTF.

The chain has TRBV10-3 and TRBJ2-7; 7 bases agree with TRBD1. This CDR3 has 14 amino acids. V gave up 6 bases and J gave up 9 bases; unmatched junction bases: 14. CDR1 ENHRY and CDR2 SYGVKD come from the germline V gene. In DNA, the CDR3 is TGTGCCATCAGGACTCCGGGACAGCCCCGAGGGCAGTACTTC. This codes for CAIRTPGQPRGQYF.

Here the CDR3 DNA reads TGTGCCAGCAGAGCTCGGGACAGGGTCTACACTGAAGCTTTCTTT. Its translation is CASRARDRVYTEAFF. This sequence joins TRBV2 and TRBJ1-1; TRBD1 matches 9 bases. The CDR3 has 15 residues. Germline V lookup: CDR1 SNHLY, CDR2 FYNNEI. V lost 6 bases to trimming and J lost 3 bases; unmatched junction nucleotides: 8.

This rearrangement joins TRBV14 to TRBJ2-5, with TRBD2 matching over 10 bases. The CDR3 is 17 residues long. V shed 1 base, J shed 1 base, and the junction held 6 bases outside the gene matches. The germline V gene has CDR1 SGHDN and CDR2 FVKESK. Here the CDR3 DNA reads TGTGCCAGCAGCCAAGGATTACTAGCGGGGCGCCAAGAGACCCAGTACTTC. Amino acids: CASSQGLLAGRQETQYF.

This clone was seen a single time. The rearrangement links TRBV30 to TRBJ1-5, with 10 bases lining up with TRBD1. This CDR3 spans 11 amino acids. Germline trimming cut 5 bases from V and 8 bases from J; bases unmatched to any gene: 0. Germline CDR1 and CDR2: GTSNPN and SVGIG (reference sequence). The CDR3 is CAWGQGEPQHF. The CDR3 DNA reads as TGTGCCTGGGGACAGGGGGAGCCCCAGCATTTT. The full variable domain, its missing parts supplied by reference TRBV30 and TRBJ1-5, is SQTIHQWPATLVQPVGSPLSLECTVEGTSNPNLYWYRQAAGRGLQLLFYSVGIGQISSEVPQNLSASRPQDRQFILSSKKLLLSDSGFYLCAWGQGEPQHFGDGTRLSIL.

This rearrangement joins TRBV7-3 to TRBJ1-6, with D possibly being TRBD1 (6 bases). This CDR3 has 13 residues. Germline CDR1 SGHTA, CDR2 FQGTGA. V shed 3 bases and J shed 10 bases, with 10 bases lying between them. CDR3 in DNA: TGTGCCAGCAGCTTCGCAGGGGACTCACCCCTCCACTTT. It is translated as CASSFAGDSPLHF.

The sample holds a few counts of this clone. The chain links TRBV7-2 to TRBJ2-3; TRBD2 is a possible D gene (6 bases). Trimming pared 5 bases from V and 0 bases from J, leaving 12 bases between. There are 15 residues in the CDR3. CDR1 is SGHTA, CDR2 FQGNSA, per germline. The chain's CDR3 is CASSPGTSSTDTQYF. CDR3 in DNA: TGTGCCAGCAGCCCGGGGACTTCTAGCACAGATACGCAGTATTTT.

The V gene is TRBV27, the J gene TRBJ2-7; 7 bases line up with TRBD2. The germline V gene encodes CDR1 MNHEY and CDR2 SMNVEV (reference sequence). The CDR3 contains 16 residues. The V gene end was trimmed by 3 bases and the J gene end by 0 bases; junction bases not matched to a gene: 8. CDR3 region: CASSFIGASGSYEQYF. The CDR3 nucleotides read TGTGCCAGCAGTTTTATTGGGGCTAGCGGCTCCTACGAGCAGTACTTC.

The J gene is TRBJ1-4, the V gene TRBV2, with a weak D call TRBD1 (6 bases). The germline V and J ends were trimmed by 11 bases and 5 bases, with 18 bases remaining between them. The CDR3 consists of 14 residues. CDR1 is SNHLY, CDR2 FYNNEI, per germline. CDR3 DNA sequence: TGTGCCCCAGGGGTAGTACGGGGAAATGAAAAACTGTTTTTT. Translating it yields CAPGVVRGNEKLFF.

The rearrangement joins TRBV7-9 to TRBJ1-5; possible D gene TRBD1, 6 bases. The CDR3 contains 14 residues. Germline V CDR1 and CDR2: SEHNR, FQNEAQ (reference sequence). Deletions cut 5 bases from V and 2 bases from J, with 10 bases between. This CDR3 is CASSLSGGNQPQHF. CDR3 in DNA: TGTGCCAGCAGCCTCTCAGGGGGCAATCAGCCCCAGCATTTT.

The chain uses TRBV9 and TRBJ2-3; TRBD2 aligns across 10 bases. J gave up 3 bases and V 0 bases, and 7 bases lay outside the gene matches. The CDR3 is 17 residues long. Germline assignment: CDR1 SGDLS and CDR2 YYNGEE. The CDR3 sequence: CASSVAGFSGRTDTQYF. The DNA of the CDR3 is TGTGCCAGCAGCGTAGCCGGATTTAGCGGGAGGACAGATACGCAGTATTTT.

The sample holds a few counts of this clone. The chain recombines TRBV9 with TRBJ2-1; TRBD2 might be the D (6 bases). This CDR3 contains 15 residues. CDR1 SGDLS and CDR2 YYNGEE come from the germline V gene. V gave up 4 bases and J gave up 0 bases, with 11 bases separating them. CDR3 amino acids: CASSQEGLSYNEQFF. The CDR3 DNA reads as TGTGCCAGCAGCCAAGAGGGACTCTCCTACAATGAGCAGTTCTTC.

This sequence joins TRBV14 and TRBJ2-7, with a possible D match to TRBD2 (6 bases). This CDR3 spans 12 amino acids. Germline CDR1 and CDR2: SGHDN and FVKESK. V dropped 4 bases and J dropped 4 bases, with 8 bases sitting between them. In DNA, the CDR3 is TGTGCCAGCAGCCCGGGGAGGTACGAGCAGTACTTC. Its protein product is CASSPGRYEQYF.

The chain employs TRBV30 and TRBJ1-1; D gene unclear. The CDR3 contains 13 residues. CDR1 is GTSNPN, CDR2 SVGIG, per germline (reference sequence). V was trimmed by 4 bases and J by 1 base, leaving 10 bases between them. CDR3 loop: CAWTYTGNTEAFF. For the CDR3, the DNA is TGTGCCTGGACTTATACTGGGAACACTGAAGCTTTCTTT.

The V and J genes are TRBV5-1 and TRBJ2-7; D might be TRBD2 (6 bases). CDR3 length equals 14 residues. V was clipped by 4 bases and J by 0 bases, with 11 bases between them. Germline CDR1 and CDR2: SGHRS and YFSETQ. The CDR3 DNA sequence: TGCGCCAGCAGCGCAGACGGGGGCTCCTACGAGCAGTACTTC. This translates into CASSADGGSYEQYF.